This T cell receptor beta chain was sequenced for a study of shared clonotypes between healthy human individuals (dated by TCRdb to the early 2020s). The study in broad terms: Three men and two women, aged 18 to 49 years, made up the cohort. Per donor, three plates each were used for CD4 naive and CD4 memory, two for CD8 naive, and one for CD8 memory. To estimate repertoire size and how much clonotype sharing occurs between individuals, the study deeply sequenced the blood TCR repertoires of five or six healthy adults. Different laboratories and diverse techniques were used to prepare libraries and sequence TCR repertoires, to increase sequencing depth and limit assay-specific biases. Per donor, leukapheresis produced somewhere between about 0.8 and 9 billion PBMCs.

Using the deep immunoSEQ assay, TCR CDR3 regions were amplified from genomic DNA by multiplex PCR. For each cell subset, the extracted genomic DNA was distributed evenly across all wells of several immunoSEQ 96-well plates, and each plate served as one replicate. For sorted subsets, 150 to 200 ng genomic DNA, equal to 25,000 to 35,000 T cell genomes, was loaded into each replicate PCR. Purified libraries were measured with a Qubit 3.0 fluorometer, size-checked on a Bioanalyzer 2100, and measured again with the KAPA Library Quantification kit. Every immunoSEQ 96-well plate was sequenced on a separate single-read 150-cycle Illumina NextSeq 550 flow cell. The original pipeline was this. Because the immunoSEQ output included only junctional sequences and no quality scores, the filtering could not be the same as the filtering used for full-length reads. To assign V/J genes and CDR3, sequences were annotated against IMGT germline references using PyIR, a Python wrapper for IgBLAST v1.9. Reads were filtered out if the reads had weak V/J assignments (E-value above 1e-6), no CDR3, stop codons, out-of-frame junctions, or ambiguous translated residues. V3J clonotypes were defined by identical inferred V gene, J gene, and CDR3 amino acid sequence. To compute the percentage overlap between repertoires, the number of shared unique clonotypes was divided by the size of the smaller repertoire. Richness of each repertoire was evaluated using RTK rarefaction, the Chao1 estimator, and Recon v2.1 estimates of unobserved clonotypes. Generation probabilities were computed with OLGA for all TCRbeta clonotypes obtained by the gDNA method from a handful of donors. Imported from immuneACCESS, the table was reduced by TCRdb to in-frame sequences with V and J called. These copies leave out some clones; in studies compared against another copy, an unresolved V gene accounts for under half, and the cause of the remainder is not known. The V and J calls and clone size come from that table; D and trimming were worked out from the DNA. Present in this sample are about 820,000 clones, 80% to 95% of which were seen just once. The ten largest clones capture 24% of the sample.

General findings and caveats noted by the study authors: Incomplete sequencing was indicated by rarefaction of sorted-subset datasets, despite the large sequencing depth. Pairwise subsampling indicated that sequencing depth was expected to affect the degree of clonotype sharing among donors. Clonotypes shared by all four sorted-subset donors showed higher generation probabilities than non-shared clonotypes. Sampling was restricted to blood, and TCR repertoires in tissue are likely to differ from TCR repertoires in blood. Approximately 5% of naive CD4, approximately 3.7% of naive CD8, about 2.5% of memory CD4, and about 0.4% of memory CD8 clonotypes were shared across several donors. Because the study included a small number of donors, the genetic and exposure-history diversity represented was limited. Estimated clonotype richness was generally larger for naive than for memory subsets.

CD8 naive samples were obtained by positive selection for CCR7 among CD45RO-negative cells, yielding a CD45RA+CCR7+ population from which TemRA cells were excluded. The donors were healthy, HIV-negative adults with no recently reported acute infections or vaccinations. Only Caucasian adults living in Nashville, Tennessee, USA were represented among the donors. Blood was obtained by leukapheresis, after which PBMCs were separated by Ficoll-Histopaque density gradient centrifugation and cryopreserved in liquid nitrogen vapor phase. Analytical flow cytometry was used to check the purity and quantity of each magnetically sorted T cell population. Each sorted fraction had its genomic DNA isolated and then quantified by UV absorbance on a Nanodrop 2000c. Including cysteine and phenylalanine, the CDR3 has 12 amino acids. The only DNA kept is the CDR3, 36 bases in frame from the first base. V and J lose 11 bases and 6 bases, and a span of 14 bases separates them. The germline V gene specifies ENHRY as CDR1 and SYGVKD as CDR2.

Details on this clone: Its specific antigen is unknown. No qualities accompany the bases; no much larger clone lies one base away.

Material for sequencing was naive CD8+ T cells sorted from blood. Read against the paper, the sample's cell subset or site label means: CD45RA+CCR7+. This TCR derives from a man between 25 and 39 years old in good health. The chain is made from TRBV10-3 and TRBJ2-1; no confident D gene assignment can be made. CDR3 region: CAVSEWGNEQFF. The DNA sequence is as follows: TGTGCCGTCTCCGAATGGGGCAATGAGCAGTTCTTC.